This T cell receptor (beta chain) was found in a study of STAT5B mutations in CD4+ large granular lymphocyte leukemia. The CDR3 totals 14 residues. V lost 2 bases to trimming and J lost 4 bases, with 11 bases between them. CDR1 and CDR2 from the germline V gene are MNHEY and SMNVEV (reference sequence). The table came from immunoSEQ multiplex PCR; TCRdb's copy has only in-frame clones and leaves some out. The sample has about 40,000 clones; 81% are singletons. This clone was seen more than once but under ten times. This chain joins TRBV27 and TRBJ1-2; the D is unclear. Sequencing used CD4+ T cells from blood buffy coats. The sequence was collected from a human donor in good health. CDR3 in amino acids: CASSLKTTGYGYTF. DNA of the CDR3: TGTGCCAGCAGTTTAAAAACAACCGGCTATGGCTACACCTTC.